The rows below give T cell receptor beta chains drawn from one sample of a study of T cell responses to AZD1222 COVID-19 vaccine. Clones were sequenced by immunoSEQ multiplex PCR, and TCRdb holds only the in-frame ones, with some missing. The sample has about 85,000 clones, about 90% seen once. The source was peripheral blood, collected on day 0 of AZD1222 vaccination. These receptors all come from an adult in good health. CDR3s include the opening cysteine and the closing phenylalanine or tryptophan. The order of the fields is J gene, V gene, CDR3 protein.

TRBJ2-5	TRBV5-4	CASSLGGSVLETQYF
TRBJ1-1	TRBV28	CASTPGWTEAFF
TRBJ1-2	TRBV10-3	CAISGVTGSVNYGYTF
TRBJ1-2	TRBV5-1	CASSLIAGGAGYTF
TRBJ2-1	TRBV2	CASLLSSYNEQFF
TRBJ2-1	TRBV10-3	CAIRGGDDTYNEQFF
TRBJ1-2	TRBV5-6	CASSLAGQGRAGGYTF
TRBJ1-1	TRBV5-1	CASTFLAGNTEAFF
TRBJ2-5	TRBV19	CASSRGLAGLETQYF
TRBJ1-1	TRBV6-5	CASRGQGAGGTEAFF
TRBJ2-5	TRBV7-9	CASSLGLAEIQETQYF
TRBJ1-1	TRBV28	CASSLPDRAPFF
TRBJ1-6	TRBV3-1/TRBV3-2	CASSQVPGGYSPLHF
TRBJ2-1	TRBV15	CATSRATGTRMFEFF
TRBJ2-7	TRBV3-1/TRBV3-2	CASSQDPVWGLAGGWSYEQYF
TRBJ1-2	TRBV5-1	CASRMTENYGYTF
TRBJ2-5	TRBV5-1	CASSLAGTGETQYF
TRBJ1-3	TRBV28	CASSGTGTGSGNTIYF
TRBJ2-2	TRBV5-1	CASSLAGFGELFF
TRBJ2-5	TRBV28	CASSFTGWETQYF
TRBJ1-6	TRBV27	CASSASGYSPLHF
TRBJ2-3	TRBV18	CASSPRQVQTDTQYF
TRBJ2-5	TRBV6-6	CASSPGTGGSAETQYF
TRBJ2-3	TRBV11-2	CASSLVREGGTQYF
TRBJ1-5	TRBV2	CASSEWGNQPQHF
TRBJ1-1	TRBV28	CASNLQSLNTEAFF
TRBJ1-1	TRBV29-1	CSAPGQKNTEAFF
TRBJ1-1	TRBV6-5	CASSLYGVNTEAFF
TRBJ2-1	TRBV4-2	CASSQYGSGRADEQFF
TRBJ1-5	TRBV27	CASSLPGQQNSNQPQHF